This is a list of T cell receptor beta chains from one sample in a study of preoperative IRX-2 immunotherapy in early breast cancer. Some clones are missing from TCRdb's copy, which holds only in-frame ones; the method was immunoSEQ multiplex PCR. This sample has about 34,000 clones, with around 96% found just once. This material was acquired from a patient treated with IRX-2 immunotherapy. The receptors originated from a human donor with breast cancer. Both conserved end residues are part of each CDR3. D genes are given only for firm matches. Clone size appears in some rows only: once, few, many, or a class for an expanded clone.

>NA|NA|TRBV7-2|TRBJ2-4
TGTGCCAGCGCCATGGGACCAGCCAAAAACATTCAGTACTTC
CASAMGPAKNIQYF
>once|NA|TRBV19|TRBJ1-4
TGTGCCAGTAGTATCACCGAGACTAATGAAAAACTGTTTTTT
CASSITETNEKLFF
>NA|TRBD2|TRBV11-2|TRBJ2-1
TGTGCCAGCAGTAGCGGGAGTCCCTACAATGAGCAGTTCTTC
CASSSGSPYNEQFF
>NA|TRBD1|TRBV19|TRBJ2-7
TGTGCCAGTAGTGCTGGACAGGGGTTCTACGAGCAGTACTTC
CASSAGQGFYEQYF
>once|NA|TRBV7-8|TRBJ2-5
TGTGCCAGCAGCTTAGCGGCCTCCGGTACTGGACGAGAGACCCAGTACTTC
CASSLAASGTGRETQYF
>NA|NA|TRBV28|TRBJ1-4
TGTGCCAGCAGTTTATCGATTGAAAAACTGTTTTTT
CASSLSIEKLFF
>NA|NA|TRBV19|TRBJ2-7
TGTGCCAGTAGTATAGAGCCCCCCTTGAAATCCAAGCTCGCTGGCGAGCAGTACTTC
CASSIEPPLKSKLAGEQYF
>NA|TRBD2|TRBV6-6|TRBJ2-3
TGTGCCAGCACAAACGTAGCGGGGGGTAACACAGATACGCAGTATTTT
CASTNVAGGNTDTQYF
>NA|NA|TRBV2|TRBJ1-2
TGTGCCAGCAGTGAAGCGAAAGCCCTAGCTAACTATGGCTACACCTTC
CASSEAKALANYGYTF
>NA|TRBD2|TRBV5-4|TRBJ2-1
TGTGCCAGCAGCCCTAAGACTAGCGGGGGGCTTTGGCAGTTCTTC
CASSPKTSGGLWQFF
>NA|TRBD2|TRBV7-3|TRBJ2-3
TGTGCCAGCAGCCCGGGACTAGCGGGGGGGCAAGATACGCAGTATTTT
CASSPGLAGGQDTQYF
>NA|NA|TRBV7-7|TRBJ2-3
TGTGCTAGCAGCTTAGCGCAAGGGGATACGCAGTATTTT
CASSLAQGDTQYF
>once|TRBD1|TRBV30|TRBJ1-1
TGTGCCTGGGGTACAGGGGGCGGAACTGAAGCTTTCTTT
CAWGTGGGTEAFF
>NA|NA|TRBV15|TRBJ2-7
TGTGCCACCGCCGACAGGAGCTCCTACGAGCAGTACTTC
CATADRSSYEQYF
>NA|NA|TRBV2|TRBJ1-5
TGTGCCAGCAGTGAAGCGGGGGCGAGTGACAATCAGCCCCAGCATTTT
CASSEAGASDNQPQHF
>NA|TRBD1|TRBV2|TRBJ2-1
TGTGCCAGCAGTCGGCAGGGGGTCCTTGGGGGCAATGAGCAGTTCTTC
CASSRQGVLGGNEQFF
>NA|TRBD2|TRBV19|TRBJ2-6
TGTGCCAGTAGTCTAACCACAATACGACTAGCGGGACGCTCTGGGGCCAACGTCCTGACTTTC
CASSLTTIRLAGRSGANVLTF
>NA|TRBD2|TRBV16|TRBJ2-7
TGTGCCAGCAGCCACCCCGGGACTAGCTTTTCCGAGCAGTACTTC
CASSHPGTSFSEQYF
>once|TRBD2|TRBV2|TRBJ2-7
TGTGCCAGCAGGAGGGTCCGGGAGGGACCCACCGAGCAGTACTTC
CASRRVREGPTEQYF
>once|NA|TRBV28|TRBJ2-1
TGTGCCAGCAGTTCAAAACTAGGGGACTTTCTGAAATACAATGAGCAGTTCTTC
CASSSKLGDFLKYNEQFF
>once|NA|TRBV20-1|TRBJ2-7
TGCAGTGCTAGAGAAGATCACGAGCAGTACTTC
CSAREDHEQYF